The subject of this entry is one T cell receptor (beta chain). CDR3 length: 13 amino acids. Germline V lookup: CDR1 LNHDA, CDR2 SQIVND (reference sequence). The trim removed 6 bases at V and 6 bases at J, leaving 3 bases unmatched. The record originates from a study of blood T cell repertoires in COVID-19. Some clones are missing from TCRdb's copy, which holds only in-frame ones; the method was immunoSEQ multiplex PCR. The sample yields roughly 180,000 clones, about 85% seen once. This TCR came from a man older than 75 with COVID-19, enrolled during active disease. This rearrangement joins TRBV19 to TRBJ2-2, with 8 bases fitting TRBD1. Sequenced sample: peripheral blood. CDR3 nucleotide sequence: TGTGCCAGTAGGCAACAGGGGGCCGGGGAGCTGTTTTTT. It yields the protein CASRQQGAGELFF.